The rows below give T cell receptor beta chains drawn from one sample of a study of blood T cell repertoires in COVID-19. Produced via immunoSEQ multiplex PCR; TCRdb's table is partial and in-frame only. Of under 250,000 clones listed, 84% were seen once; the top ten hold roughly 1.4%. The material sequenced was peripheral blood. Every receptor here comes from a woman in her forties who had recovered from COVID-19. Both conserved end residues are part of each CDR3. The order of the fields is J gene, V gene, D gene, clone size, CDR3 DNA, CDR3 protein. A D gene is named only where the DNA matches it firmly. Clone sizes are given selectively: once, few, many, or a class where the clone is expanded.

J gene: TRBJ2-7; V gene: TRBV11-3; D gene: -; clone size: -; CDR3 DNA: TGTGCCAGCAGCTTAGATCTGGGCGCCGGGGCCTACGAGCAGTACTTC; CDR3 protein: CASSLDLGAGAYEQYF
J gene: TRBJ2-1; V gene: TRBV5-1; D gene: -; clone size: -; CDR3 DNA: TGCGCCAGCAGCTTAGACAGATCCTACAATGAGCAGTTCTTC; CDR3 protein: CASSLDRSYNEQFF
J gene: TRBJ1-2; V gene: TRBV7-9; D gene: -; clone size: few; CDR3 DNA: TGTGCCAGCAGCCCCCGATTCAGGGGAGACTATGGCTACACCTTC; CDR3 protein: CASSPRFRGDYGYTF
J gene: TRBJ1-4; V gene: TRBV7-9; D gene: TRBD1; clone size: few; CDR3 DNA: TGTGCCAGCAGCACGCGGACAGGCGCAACTAATGAAAAACTGTTTTTT; CDR3 protein: CASSTRTGATNEKLFF
J gene: TRBJ1-2; V gene: TRBV6-5; D gene: TRBD1; clone size: -; CDR3 DNA: TGTGCCAGCAGTTTAACCGGGACAGGGATGAAAGGTTACACCTTC; CDR3 protein: CASSLTGTGMKGYTF
J gene: TRBJ1-1; V gene: TRBV28; D gene: TRBD1; clone size: few; CDR3 DNA: TGTGCCAGCAGTTTATCCGGACAGGTGACTGAAGCTTTCTTT; CDR3 protein: CASSLSGQVTEAFF
J gene: TRBJ1-2; V gene: TRBV28; D gene: TRBD1; clone size: -; CDR3 DNA: TGTGCCAGCAGTTGGGGACAGGGTCTTGGCTACACCTTC; CDR3 protein: CASSWGQGLGYTF
J gene: TRBJ1-6; V gene: TRBV11-2; D gene: TRBD1; clone size: -; CDR3 DNA: TGTGCCAGCAGCTTAACGGGACAGGCGAATTTGGCAGGTTCACCCCTCCACTTT; CDR3 protein: CASSLTGQANLAGSPLHF
J gene: TRBJ1-2; V gene: TRBV11-3; D gene: TRBD1; clone size: -; CDR3 DNA: TGTGCCAGCAGCAGCGACAGGGGATACGGCTACACCTTC; CDR3 protein: CASSSDRGYGYTF
J gene: TRBJ2-3; V gene: TRBV5-1; D gene: TRBD1; clone size: -; CDR3 DNA: TGCGCCAGCAGCAAGGACAGGGGGGACACAGATACGCAGTATTTT; CDR3 protein: CASSKDRGDTDTQYF
J gene: TRBJ1-1; V gene: TRBV27; D gene: -; clone size: -; CDR3 DNA: TGTGCCAGCAGTCACATGGTGAACACTGAAGCTTTCTTT; CDR3 protein: CASSHMVNTEAFF
J gene: TRBJ2-4; V gene: TRBV24-1; D gene: -; clone size: -; CDR3 DNA: TGTGCCACCAGTGACAGGGTCGGCATTCAGTACTTC; CDR3 protein: CATSDRVGIQYF
J gene: TRBJ2-1; V gene: TRBV4-2; D gene: TRBD2; clone size: -; CDR3 DNA: TGTGCCAGCAGCCAAGATACGGGGGGGCGGGGAGATGAGCAGTTCTTC; CDR3 protein: CASSQDTGGRGDEQFF
J gene: TRBJ2-3; V gene: TRBV5-1; D gene: TRBD2; clone size: -; CDR3 DNA: TGCGCCAGCAGTCCTCGAGCGGGGGGAAGCACAGATACGCAGTATTTT; CDR3 protein: CASSPRAGGSTDTQYF
J gene: TRBJ2-7; V gene: TRBV25-1; D gene: -; clone size: once; CDR3 DNA: TGTGCCAGCAGTGAATATCTGGGGGCTGCTTACTTC; CDR3 protein: CASSEYLGAAYF
J gene: TRBJ2-2; V gene: TRBV3-1/TRBV3-2; D gene: TRBD1; clone size: -; CDR3 DNA: TGTGCCAGCAGCCAACTGTCGGGACAGGGGGAGGGCGGGGAGCTGTTTTTT; CDR3 protein: CASSQLSGQGEGGELFF
J gene: TRBJ2-3; V gene: TRBV24-1; D gene: -; clone size: -; CDR3 DNA: TGTGCCACCAGTGATCCCTCTCGCAGGGGTACAGATACGCAGTATTTT; CDR3 protein: CATSDPSRRGTDTQYF
J gene: TRBJ1-3; V gene: TRBV28; D gene: TRBD1; clone size: -; CDR3 DNA: TGTGCCAGCAGTTTAACGGGACAGGGGGCCGGAAACACCATATATTTT; CDR3 protein: CASSLTGQGAGNTIYF
J gene: TRBJ2-5; V gene: TRBV4-2; D gene: -; clone size: few; CDR3 DNA: TGTGCCAGCAGCCAAGATCCGACCCTGGAGGAGACCCAGTACTTC; CDR3 protein: CASSQDPTLEETQYF
J gene: TRBJ2-1; V gene: TRBV6-1; D gene: TRBD2; clone size: -; CDR3 DNA: TGTGCCAGCAGTGAGGGGACTAGCCGGAATGAGCAGTTCTTC; CDR3 protein: CASSEGTSRNEQFF
J gene: TRBJ2-3; V gene: TRBV7-2; D gene: TRBD2; clone size: -; CDR3 DNA: TGTGCCAGCAGCTTATTCCTAGCGGGGGCCACAGATACGCAGTATTTT; CDR3 protein: CASSLFLAGATDTQYF
J gene: TRBJ1-2; V gene: TRBV28; D gene: TRBD1; clone size: -; CDR3 DNA: TGTGCCAGCAGTCTACAGGGGGAAAACTATGGCTACACCTTC; CDR3 protein: CASSLQGENYGYTF
J gene: TRBJ2-5; V gene: TRBV5-8; D gene: -; clone size: -; CDR3 DNA: TGTGCCAGCAGTTCGGGGGGCCAAGACCCGTACCAAGAGACCCAGTACTTC; CDR3 protein: CASSSGGQDPYQETQYF
J gene: TRBJ2-1; V gene: TRBV15; D gene: -; clone size: -; CDR3 DNA: TGTGCCACCAGCTCCCAGGGCTCCTACAATGAGCAGTTCTTC; CDR3 protein: CATSSQGSYNEQFF
J gene: TRBJ2-5; V gene: TRBV11-1; D gene: TRBD1; clone size: few; CDR3 DNA: TGTGCCAGCAGCCCTGGGGACAGCCGGGTTTTCCGGGCCCAGTACTTC; CDR3 protein: CASSPGDSRVFRAQYF
J gene: TRBJ2-7; V gene: TRBV6-1; D gene: -; clone size: -; CDR3 DNA: TGTGCCAGCAGTGAAGGGTCGCAGGGAGGCTACGAGCAGTACTTC; CDR3 protein: CASSEGSQGGYEQYF
J gene: TRBJ1-5; V gene: TRBV28; D gene: -; clone size: -; CDR3 DNA: TGTGCCAGCGGTCCCTGGGGGGACAATCAGCCCCAGCATTTT; CDR3 protein: CASGPWGDNQPQHF
J gene: TRBJ1-4; V gene: TRBV5-4; D gene: -; clone size: -; CDR3 DNA: TGTGCCAGCAGCGCCGGTGGCCTTGGGCAGGGAGGAGAAAAACTGTTTTTT; CDR3 protein: CASSAGGLGQGGEKLFF
J gene: TRBJ1-5; V gene: TRBV18; D gene: TRBD1; clone size: -; CDR3 DNA: TGTGCCAGCTCACCGGGACAGGGGAGCCAGCCCCAGCATTTT; CDR3 protein: CASSPGQGSQPQHF
J gene: TRBJ1-1; V gene: TRBV7-8; D gene: TRBD1; clone size: -; CDR3 DNA: TGTGCCAGCAGCTCACTCCGGGACAGGGCGCACACTGAAGCTTTCTTT; CDR3 protein: CASSSLRDRAHTEAFF
J gene: TRBJ1-2; V gene: TRBV29-1; D gene: -; clone size: -; CDR3 DNA: TGCAGCGTTGTTGGTAGGGGATTTAACTATGGCTACACCTTC; CDR3 protein: CSVVGRGFNYGYTF
J gene: TRBJ2-7; V gene: TRBV28; D gene: TRBD1; clone size: -; CDR3 DNA: TGTGCCAGCAGTCCCCTCCTCCGGGACAGGGGACCCCCCTACGAGCAGTACTTC; CDR3 protein: CASSPLLRDRGPPYEQYF
J gene: TRBJ2-4; V gene: TRBV12-3/TRBV12-4; D gene: -; clone size: -; CDR3 DNA: TGTGCCAGCAGTTTTGTCGGCATTCAGTACTTC; CDR3 protein: CASSFVGIQYF
J gene: TRBJ2-1; V gene: TRBV5-4; D gene: TRBD2; clone size: once; CDR3 DNA: TGTGCCAGCAGCTCTGGCGGGGGTGCCTACAATGAGCAGTTCTTC; CDR3 protein: CASSSGGGAYNEQFF
J gene: TRBJ2-2; V gene: TRBV5-1; D gene: TRBD1; clone size: -; CDR3 DNA: TGCGCCAGCAGCGTGGGACAGGGGGCGCGTTACGGGGAGCTGTTTTTT; CDR3 protein: CASSVGQGARYGELFF
J gene: TRBJ2-2; V gene: TRBV2; D gene: -; clone size: -; CDR3 DNA: TGTGCCAGCTCGTCTCACACCGGGGAGCTGTTTTTT; CDR3 protein: CASSSHTGELFF
J gene: TRBJ2-7; V gene: TRBV28; D gene: -; clone size: few; CDR3 DNA: TGTGCCAGCATTAGTAGGGGGTTCCTCGCCCACTACGAGCAGTACTTC; CDR3 protein: CASISRGFLAHYEQYF
J gene: TRBJ2-7; V gene: TRBV7-9; D gene: TRBD2; clone size: few; CDR3 DNA: TGTGCCAGCAGCTCAAGCGGGGGTACTACCTACGAGCAGTACTTC; CDR3 protein: CASSSSGGTTYEQYF
J gene: TRBJ2-2; V gene: TRBV28; D gene: -; clone size: -; CDR3 DNA: TGTGCCAGCAGGGCAGAGAACACCGGGGAGCTGTTTTTT; CDR3 protein: CASRAENTGELFF
J gene: TRBJ1-2; V gene: TRBV15; D gene: -; clone size: -; CDR3 DNA: TGTGCCACCAGCGACCCAGGGGTGAACTATGGCTACACCTTC; CDR3 protein: CATSDPGVNYGYTF
J gene: TRBJ1-1; V gene: TRBV6-6; D gene: TRBD1; clone size: -; CDR3 DNA: TGTGCCAGCAGGGACCGGGACAGGGGACTCACTGAAGCTTTCTTT; CDR3 protein: CASRDRDRGLTEAFF
J gene: TRBJ1-1; V gene: TRBV6-1; D gene: -; clone size: -; CDR3 DNA: TGTGCCAGCAGTGAAAACAGGGCGAACACTGAAGCTTTCTTT; CDR3 protein: CASSENRANTEAFF
J gene: TRBJ1-6; V gene: TRBV6-1; D gene: -; clone size: few; CDR3 DNA: TGTGCCAGCAGTGACCAGGGTGAAAATTCACCCCTCCACTTT; CDR3 protein: CASSDQGENSPLHF
J gene: TRBJ2-4; V gene: TRBV28; D gene: -; clone size: -; CDR3 DNA: TGTGCCAGCGGACTCCCCCAAACCCGTGGTCTGGCCAAAAACATTCAGTACTTC; CDR3 protein: CASGLPQTRGLAKNIQYF
J gene: TRBJ2-1; V gene: TRBV24-1; D gene: TRBD1; clone size: -; CDR3 DNA: TGTGCCACCAGTACAGGGGCCCCCTACAATGAGCAGTTCTTC; CDR3 protein: CATSTGAPYNEQFF
J gene: TRBJ2-1; V gene: TRBV3-1/TRBV3-2; D gene: TRBD1; clone size: -; CDR3 DNA: TGTGCCAGCAGCCGCCCGGGGACAGCCTACAATGAGCAGTTCTTC; CDR3 protein: CASSRPGTAYNEQFF
J gene: TRBJ2-6; V gene: TRBV27; D gene: -; clone size: once; CDR3 DNA: TGTGCCAGCAGTTTACTGCGGGACCTTTCCTCTGGGGCCAACGTCCTGACTTTC; CDR3 protein: CASSLLRDLSSGANVLTF
J gene: TRBJ1-2; V gene: TRBV4-2; D gene: TRBD1; clone size: -; CDR3 DNA: TGTGCCAGCAGCCAAGAGGAACAGGGGGCACGAGGGAACTATGGCTACACCTTC; CDR3 protein: CASSQEEQGARGNYGYTF
J gene: TRBJ2-5; V gene: TRBV11-3; D gene: -; clone size: few; CDR3 DNA: TGTGCCAGCAGCTTAGGCGACAGCGAAGAGACCCAGTACTTC; CDR3 protein: CASSLGDSEETQYF
J gene: TRBJ2-7; V gene: TRBV15; D gene: TRBD1; clone size: -; CDR3 DNA: TGTGCCACCAGCAGAGGGACAGGGGGGTATAAGTACGAGCAGTACTTC; CDR3 protein: CATSRGTGGYKYEQYF
J gene: TRBJ1-4; V gene: TRBV5-4; D gene: -; clone size: many; CDR3 DNA: TGTGCCAGCAGGAGGGACAACGAAAAACTGTTTTTT; CDR3 protein: CASRRDNEKLFF
J gene: TRBJ2-4; V gene: TRBV7-8; D gene: -; clone size: -; CDR3 DNA: TGTGCCAGCAGCTTAGGTGGCAGAAAAAACATTCAGTACTTC; CDR3 protein: CASSLGGRKNIQYF
J gene: TRBJ1-4; V gene: TRBV5-1; D gene: -; clone size: -; CDR3 DNA: TGCGCCAGCAGCACGGACGGAGGTTGGGAAAAACTGTTTTTT; CDR3 protein: CASSTDGGWEKLFF
J gene: TRBJ2-2; V gene: TRBV5-6; D gene: -; clone size: -; CDR3 DNA: TGTGCCAGCAGCTTGGCTGGCGGGGATGCGAACACCGGGGAGCTGTTTTTT; CDR3 protein: CASSLAGGDANTGELFF
J gene: TRBJ2-2; V gene: TRBV24-1; D gene: TRBD1; clone size: -; CDR3 DNA: TGTGCCACCAGAGGGACAGGGGAGACCGGGGAGCTGTTTTTT; CDR3 protein: CATRGTGETGELFF